This T cell receptor beta chain was found in a study of graft-versus-host responses after intestinal transplantation. To note about this clone: What it binds is unknown.

General study points: GvH clones were found in recipient marrow; some appeared first in ileum or blood.

Method: immunoSEQ multiplex PCR; TCRdb's copy keeps in-frame clones and lacks some. The data hold under 100,000 clones, with about four fifths observed a single time. The CDR3 length is 15 residues. V gave up 0 bases and J gave up 0 bases, with 10 bases separating them. The germline CDR1 and CDR2 sequences are SGHRS and YFSETQ. This receptor was identified in a human donor who received an intestinal transplant. Here the sequenced sample was unstimulated CD4+ T cells sorted from spleen or lymph node cells, taken before intestinal transplant. The rearrangement uses TRBV5-1 and TRBJ2-7, with a possible D match to TRBD2 (6 bases). In DNA, the CDR3 is TGCGCCAGCAGCTTGGTCCCGGACTACTCCTACGAGCAGTACTTC. Translating it yields CASSLVPDYSYEQYF.